A single sample gave rise to the 22 T cell receptor beta chains below, sequenced in a study of beta chain features in type 1 diabetes. These receptors' targets are unknown. The sequenced template was cDNA made from the entire isolated RNA. The data were produced by immunoSEQ multiplex PCR, yet TCRdb's version contains in-frame clones alone and is incomplete. The data contain under 300,000 clones, about 14% of them seen just once; the ten biggest clones take up about 0.018%. Study-wide results and caveats: Within each of all four CD4+ subsets, Type 1 diabetes patients had TCRB CDR3s that were moderately but significantly shorter.

Sequencing was performed on naive CD4+ T cells from blood. These receptors all stem from a man in his thirties or forties with type 1 diabetes.

This chain links TRBV19 with TRBJ2-3; the D gene is possibly TRBD2 (6 bases). CDR3 size: 12 residues. The V end lost 10 bases, the J end lost 6 bases, and 14 bases lay between the germline ends. Germline V gives CDR1 LNHDA, CDR2 SQIVND (reference sequence). The CDR3 region is CATQPGADTQYF. The CDR3 DNA reads as TGTGCCACCCAGCCGGGAGCGGATACGCAGTATTTT.

This chain uses TRBV30 with TRBJ2-7, with 7 bases that match TRBD1. Germline CDR1 reads GTSNPN; CDR2 reads SVGIG (reference sequence). Trimming removed 4 bases from V and 3 bases from J; junction bases left unmatched: 6. CDR3 length: 13 amino acids. DNA of the CDR3: TGTGCCTGGACTCGGGACAGATTCTACGAGCAGTACTTC. This encodes CAWTRDRFYEQYF.

The rearrangement links TRBV9 to TRBJ1-4; 7 positions agree with TRBD1. The CDR3 loop spans 15 amino acids. V shed 2 bases and J 4 bases; nucleotides not matched to a gene: 5. CDR1 SGDLS and CDR2 YYNGEE come from the germline V gene. In DNA, the CDR3 is TGTGCCAGCAGCGTGGCGGGACAGCTTAATGAAAAACTGTTTTTT. Translating gives CASSVAGQLNEKLFF. Using reference TRBV9 and TRBJ1-4 for the parts outside the CDR3, the full variable domain is DSGVTQTPKHLITATGQRVTLRCSPRSGDLSVYWYQQSLDQGLQFLIQYYNGEERAKGNILERFSAQQFPDLHSELNLSSLELGDSALYFCASSVAGQLNEKLFFGSGTQLSVL.

V is TRBV6-6 and J is TRBJ1-3; D is unclear. The CDR3 contains 15 residues. The germline gives CDR1 MNHNY, CDR2 SVGAGI (reference sequence). Trimming cost V 7 bases and J 2 bases, with 15 bases left between them. The CDR3 reads CASTPRGPAGNTIYF. DNA of the CDR3: TGTGCCAGCACCCCCCGGGGTCCGGCTGGAAACACCATATATTTT.

The V gene is TRBV30, the J gene TRBJ1-1; D is perhaps TRBD1 (5 bases). The length of the CDR3 is 13 residues. Between the trimmed V and J ends, which lost 5 bases and 1 base, there was a span of 11 bases. Germline V gene sequence: CDR1 GTSNPN, CDR2 SVGIG (reference sequence). CDR3 in amino acids: CAWSGYPNTEAFF. CDR3 nucleotides: TGTGCCTGGTCAGGGTATCCGAACACTGAAGCTTTCTTT.

V and J are TRBV9 and TRBJ2-3; possible D gene TRBD2, 6 bases. The CDR3 totals 16 residues. V lost 0 bases, J lost 4 bases, and 15 bases lay in between. Looked up from germline, CDR1 is SGDLS and CDR2 is YYNGEE. The CDR3 reads CASSVEGRPGADTQYF. The DNA of the CDR3 is TGTGCCAGCAGCGTAGAGGGACGACCGGGGGCAGATACGCAGTATTTT.

This clone was seen a few times. This chain connects TRBV7-2 to TRBJ2-5, with 9 bases lining up with TRBD1. Germline assignment: CDR1 SGHTA and CDR2 FQGNSA. There are 15 residues in the CDR3. V lost 3 bases to trimming and J lost 2 bases; unmatched junction nucleotides: 4. DNA for the CDR3: TGTGCCAGCAGCTTTGGACAGGGGCGTCAAGAGACCCAGTACTTC. As protein: CASSFGQGRQETQYF.

This clone has a handful of counts. This rearrangement joins TRBV6-1 to TRBJ1-4, with 7 bases aligning to TRBD1. The CDR3 runs to 13 residues. Germline CDR1 is MNHNS and CDR2 is SASEGT. Germline trimming cut 6 bases from V and 8 bases from J; bases unmatched to any gene: 6. The CDR3 bases are TGTGCCAGCAGGGACAGGAGTGGGGAAAAACTGTTTTTT. Protein sequence: CASRDRSGEKLFF.

The chain employs TRBV25-1 and TRBJ2-7, with TRBD1 matching 7 bases. CDR1 MGHDK and CDR2 SYGVNS come from the germline V gene. There are 16 residues in the CDR3. V lost 4 bases, J lost 7 bases, and 16 bases stayed unmatched. The CDR3 DNA reads as TGTGCCAGCAGTGCCCCGTGGGCCCAGGGGGAGTCGGAGCAGTACTTC. It encodes CASSAPWAQGESEQYF.

V is TRBV29-1 and J is TRBJ2-5; the D gene is possibly TRBD2 (6 bases). With the DNA end fitting TRBJ2-7 better, the J assignment may be wrong. Germline loops: CDR1 SQVTM, CDR2 ANQGSEA. The CDR3 loop spans 12 amino acids. CDR3 region: CSVAREDYEQYF. The CDR3 nucleotides are TGCAGCGTCGCCAGGGAGGACTACGAGCAGTACTTC.

This clone was counted a few times. Here the CDR3 DNA reads TGCGCCAGCAGCTTGGCCGGCAGGCTCAATCAGCCCCAGCATTTT. Residues: CASSLAGRLNQPQHF. The chain couples TRBV5-1 to TRBJ1-5, with D uncertain. V was pared by 0 bases and J by 3 bases, with 10 bases between. Looked up from germline, CDR1 is SGHRS and CDR2 is YFSETQ. This CDR3 has 15 amino acids.

J is TRBJ1-2 and V is TRBV9, with 8 bases identical to TRBD1. Germline trimming cut 5 bases from V and 8 bases from J; bases unmatched to any gene: 8. Germline values: CDR1 SGDLS, CDR2 YYNGEE. The CDR3 totals 13 residues. CDR3 region: CASRPTGGQGYTF. DNA of the CDR3: TGTGCCAGCAGACCTACAGGGGGTCAAGGCTACACCTTC.

The chain links TRBV5-6 to TRBJ2-7, with D perhaps TRBD1 (6 bases). The CDR3 contains 14 residues. Germline CDR1 SGHDT, CDR2 YYEEEE. Trimming cost V 1 base and J 2 bases, with 10 bases left between them. The CDR3 DNA reads as TGTGCCAGCAGCTTGCTACACAGGGCCTACGAGCAGTACTTC. Translation: CASSLLHRAYEQYF. Variable domain in full (rest from reference TRBV5-6 and TRBJ2-7): DAGVTQSPTHLIKTRGQQVTLRCSPKSGHDTVSWYQQALGQGPQFIFQYYEEEERQRGNFPDRFSGHQFPNYSSELNVNALLLGDSALYLCASSLLHRAYEQYFGPGTRLTVT.

This clone showed up just a few times. This rearrangement joins TRBV5-4 to TRBJ1-1; D gene unclear. Trimming removed 0 bases from V and 4 bases from J, with 4 bases in between. Looked up from germline, CDR1 is SGHNT and CDR2 is YYREEE (reference sequence). The CDR3 runs to 12 residues. As DNA, the CDR3 is TGTGCCAGCAGCTTGGGTCGCACTGAAGCTTTCTTT. Translation: CASSLGRTEAFF.

This clone has just a few counts. V gene TRBV25-1 combines with J gene TRBJ1-1; a possible D gene is TRBD1 (5 bases). The CDR3 runs 13 residues. Germline CDR1 reads MGHDK; CDR2 reads SYGVNS. V lost 5 bases and J 4 bases, leaving 11 bases between the germline ends. CDR3 bases: TGTGCCAGCAGTCCCCAGGGTACCACTGAAGCTTTCTTT. The encoded protein is CASSPQGTTEAFF.

The rearrangement uses TRBV6-8 and TRBJ2-1; D ambiguous. Germline lookup yields CDR1 MNHGY and CDR2 SAAAGT. CDR3 length: 14 residues. Trimming removed 5 bases from V and 3 bases from J, with 11 bases in between. CDR3 nucleotide sequence: TGTGCCAGCAGTAGGTATAGCTACTACAATGAGCAGTTCTTC. It specifies CASSRYSYYNEQFF.

This clone was counted only a few times. Within the sample, other DNA sequences also encode this same CDR3. The V gene is TRBV6-5, the J gene TRBJ2-1, with D unclear. The CDR3 runs 11 residues. The germline V and J ends were trimmed by 5 bases and 4 bases, with 3 bases remaining between them. Looked up from germline, CDR1 is MNHEY and CDR2 is SVGAGI. Written as DNA, the CDR3 is TGTGCCAGCAGTCAATACAATGAGCAGTTCTTC. Amino acid sequence: CASSQYNEQFF.

The rearrangement joins TRBV9 to TRBJ2-2; the match to TRBD2 covers 9 bases. This CDR3 is 16 amino acids long. The germline V gene has CDR1 SGDLS and CDR2 YYNGEE. V lost 0 bases, J lost 7 bases, and 7 bases stayed unmatched. For the CDR3, the DNA is TGTGCCAGCAGCGTAGGGGCTAGCGGGGCGGGCGGGGAGCTGTTTTTT. It yields the protein CASSVGASGAGGELFF.

In its sample, this clone was seen a few times. The chain carries TRBV30 and TRBJ2-2; D is unresolved. Between the trimmed V and J ends, which lost 2 bases and 4 bases, there was a span of 8 bases. CDR1 GTSNPN and CDR2 SVGIG come from the germline V gene (reference sequence). The CDR3 runs 13 residues. The DNA for the CDR3 is TGTGCCTGGAGTTTTTTCGGCACCGGGGAGCTGTTTTTT. Translation: CAWSFFGTGELFF.

The rearrangement links TRBV19 to TRBJ2-1, with 11 bases that match TRBD2. CDR3 length equals 15 residues. V trimming: 6 bases; J trimming: 6 bases; junction bases outside the gene matches: 7. Germline V gives CDR1 LNHDA, CDR2 SQIVND (reference sequence). CDR3 DNA sequence: TGTGCCAGTAGCCGTACTAGCGGGGGACCCAATGAGCAGTTCTTC. Residues: CASSRTSGGPNEQFF.

J is TRBJ1-2 and V is TRBV4-1; TRBD1 is a possible D gene (5 bases). Deletions cut 0 bases from V and 1 base from J, with 6 bases between. The CDR3 spans 14 residues. The germline V gene encodes CDR1 MGHRA and CDR2 YSYEKL. CDR3 in DNA: TGCGCCAGCAGCCAAGAAGGGGTTAACTATGGCTACACCTTC. Its translation: CASSQEGVNYGYTF.

This clone showed up just a few times. The CDR3 region is CASSPLLAGSETQYF. The CDR3 DNA sequence: TGTGCCAGCTCACCCCTTCTAGCGGGATCGGAGACCCAGTACTTC. V is TRBV18 and J is TRBJ2-5, with 9 nucleotides matching TRBD2. CDR1 and CDR2 from the germline V gene are KGHSH and LQKENI. Germline trimming cut 3 bases from V and 5 bases from J; bases unmatched to any gene: 7. This CDR3 comprises 15 residues.